The 13 T cell receptor beta chains in this list originate from one sample, sequenced in a study of blood T cell repertoires in COVID-19. The method was immunoSEQ multiplex PCR; TCRdb's version includes in-frame clones alone and lacks a portion of them. The table has roughly 90,000 clones, around 85% seen once; the top ten hold around 3.1%. Sequenced material: peripheral blood. The receptors here all came from a man aged 45-60 years with acute or convalescent COVID-19.

The V call is TRBV4-1, the J call TRBJ2-6; tentatively, D is TRBD2 (6 bases). This CDR3 comprises 15 residues. CDR1 MGHRA and CDR2 YSYEKL come from the germline V gene. V was trimmed by 4 bases and J by 2 bases, leaving 9 bases between them. CDR3 coding DNA: TGCGCCAGCAGCCGGGACTTGGCTGGGGCCAACGTCCTGACTTTC. The encoded protein is CASSRDLAGANVLTF.

The chain has TRBV2 and TRBJ2-3; 11 bases agree with TRBD2. The CDR3 consists of 15 residues. CDR1 SNHLY and CDR2 FYNNEI come from the germline V gene. J gave up 4 bases and V 5 bases, and 5 bases lay outside the gene matches. CDR3 in DNA: TGTGCCAGCAGTAGACTAGCGGGATTCTCAGATACGCAGTATTTT. This gives the protein CASSRLAGFSDTQYF.

The chain uses TRBV5-1 and TRBJ2-4; the match to TRBD1 covers 7 bases. Germline CDR1 and CDR2: SGHRS and YFSETQ. CDR3 length: 16 amino acids. Trimming took 4 bases from V and 0 from J; bases not matched to a gene: 7. Here the CDR3 reads CASSHDAGGAKNIQYF. The CDR3 DNA follows: TGCGCCAGCAGCCATGATGCAGGGGGAGCCAAAAACATTCAGTACTTC.

The rearrangement links TRBV28 to TRBJ1-6; D is undetermined. Germline V gene data show CDR1 as MDHEN and CDR2 as SYDVKM. The CDR3 is made up of 18 amino acids. Trimming left V 1 base short and J 0 bases short, with 13 bases between. The CDR3 sequence: CASSLYGEWDSYNSPLHF. As DNA, the CDR3 is TGTGCCAGCAGTTTATACGGGGAATGGGACTCCTATAATTCACCCCTCCACTTT.

The V call is TRBV19, the J call TRBJ1-5; D possibly corresponds to TRBD1 (5 bases). Germline V lookup: CDR1 LNHDA, CDR2 SQIVND (reference sequence). The V end lost 4 bases, the J end lost 4 bases, and 14 bases lay between the germline ends. This CDR3 region has 15 residues. The CDR3 protein is CASSTTGWSNQPQHF. Written as DNA, the CDR3 is TGTGCCAGTAGTACTACAGGATGGTCAAATCAGCCCCAGCATTTT.

This sequence joins TRBV5-5 and TRBJ1-2; 8 nucleotides line up with TRBD1. V lost 7 bases to trimming and J lost 4 bases; unmatched junction nucleotides: 9. The V gene's germline CDR1 is SGHKS and CDR2 YYEKEE (reference sequence). This CDR3 has 14 residues. The DNA of the CDR3 is TGTGCCAGCGGAAAAGACAGGGGTTCCTATGGCTACACCTTC. This sequence encodes CASGKDRGSYGYTF.

J is TRBJ1-1 and V is TRBV10-2; no clear D. This CDR3 is built from 13 residues. The V end lost 4 bases, the J end lost 4 bases, and 10 bases lay between the germline ends. CDR1 and CDR2 (germline): WSHSY, SAAADI. For the CDR3, the DNA is TGCGCCAGCAGTGTAGCTACCGGCACTGAAGCTTTCTTT. This gives the protein CASSVATGTEAFF.

CDR3 coding DNA: TGTGCCAGTAGGAACCTTGACCGAGCGGGCTACGAGCAGTACTTC. Amino acids: CASRNLDRAGYEQYF. The genes are TRBV19 and TRBJ2-7; the D gene is possibly TRBD2 (6 bases). V gave up 6 bases and J gave up 3 bases, with 18 bases separating them. The CDR3 covers 15 residues. Germline V gene sequence: CDR1 LNHDA, CDR2 SQIVND (reference sequence). Complete variable domain (other parts from reference TRBV19 and TRBJ2-7): DGGITQSPKYLFRKEGQNVTLSCEQNLNHDAMYWYRQDPGQGLRLIYYSQIVNDFQKGDIAEGYSVSREKKESFPLTVTSAQKNPTAFYLCASRNLDRAGYEQYFGPGTRLTVT.

V is TRBV7-6 and J is TRBJ2-5; 13 positions match TRBD2. Germline CDR1 SGHVS, CDR2 FNYEAQ. There are 15 residues in the CDR3. Trimming at V came to 6 bases and at J to 5 bases, leaving 6 bases not matched to a gene. The CDR3 here is CASRTSGGSGETQYF. CDR3 nucleotides: TGTGCCAGCAGGACTAGCGGGGGGTCGGGGGAGACCCAGTACTTC. Full variable domain (missing parts from reference TRBV7-6 and TRBJ2-5): GAGVSQSPRYKVTKRGQDVALRCDPISGHVSLYWYRQALGQGPEFLTYFNYEAQQDKSGLPNDRFSAERPEGSISTLTIQRTEQRDSAMYRCASRTSGGSGETQYFGPGTRLLVL.

The V and J genes are TRBV30 and TRBJ1-6, with a tentative D call TRBD1 (6 bases). The germline V gene has CDR1 GTSNPN and CDR2 SVGIG (reference sequence). The CDR3 runs to 17 residues. V gave up 1 base and J gave up 0 bases, with 13 bases separating them. CDR3 sequence reads: CAWSAGQFSSYNSPLHF. CDR3 nucleotides: TGTGCCTGGAGTGCTGGACAGTTTAGCTCCTATAATTCACCCCTCCACTTT.

This clone appeared once. The chain employs TRBV28 and TRBJ1-6, with a possible D match to TRBD1 (5 bases). The V end lost 6 bases, the J end lost 7 bases, and 19 bases lay between the germline ends. This CDR3 comprises 16 residues. Germline assignment: CDR1 MDHEN and CDR2 SYDVKM. The CDR3 DNA reads TGTGCCAGCAGATGGGGTGGGGGGACTGCGAATTCACCCCTCCACTTT. It yields the protein CASRWGGGTANSPLHF.

The rearrangement joins TRBV7-3 to TRBJ2-4, with TRBD2 as a possible D gene (5 bases). V lost 6 bases and J 6 bases, leaving 12 bases between the germline ends. The CDR3 spans 13 residues. The germline V gene has CDR1 SGHTA and CDR2 FQGTGA. CDR3: CASSISAGNIQYF. CDR3 in DNA: TGTGCCAGCAGTATCAGTGCGGGAAACATTCAGTACTTC.

The chain links TRBV2 to TRBJ2-5; no firm D call. Germline assignment: CDR1 SNHLY and CDR2 FYNNEI. Trimming removed 5 bases from V and 0 bases from J, with 7 bases in between. The CDR3 runs to 13 residues. CDR3 bases: TGTGCCAGCAGTTTCTCGTACCAAGAGACCCAGTACTTC. This encodes CASSFSYQETQYF.